The clone carrying this TCR beta chain has a handful of counts. The sample is drawn from a study of patients and donors after allogeneic stem cell transplantation. The length of the CDR3 is 15 residues. Trimming cost V 3 bases and J 8 bases; bases outside gene matches: 10. The germline gives CDR1 ENHRY, CDR2 SYGVKD. Via MiXCR, TCRdb re-called the RT-PCR reads, giving one row per CDR3 protein. This table has roughly 940,000 distinct CDR3 sequences, about a sixth appearing once. V gene TRBV10-3 combines with J gene TRBJ1-2, with 9 bases aligning to TRBD1. The sequence came from a human donor who was either an allogeneic HSCT recipient or a stem cell or donor lymphocyte infusion donor (not recorded which). It is not recorded whose cells these are; they may come from a transplant donor. Sequences were obtained from blood, either unsorted or a sorted T cell fraction (not recorded which). CDR3 bases: TGTGCCATCAGTGAATGGGGACAGGGAGAATACGGCTACACCTTC. Translating gives CAISEWGQGEYGYTF.